Shown below are 30 T cell receptor beta chains from a single sample sequenced in a study of shared clonotypes between healthy human individuals. Generated by immunoSEQ multiplex PCR, the TCRdb table keeps only in-frame clones and is missing some. The sample includes approximately 2.5 million clones, roughly nine tenths seen only once; the top ten take 0.11% to 0.15%. The sample comprised naive CD4+ T cells sorted from blood. Subset: CD45RA+ positively selected. All receptors derive from a man between 18 and 29 years old in good health.

The rearrangement joins TRBV19 to TRBJ2-2; 7 positions agree with TRBD1. J was trimmed by 5 bases and V by 3 bases; bases with no gene match: 9. This CDR3 contains 16 residues. Germline V gene sequence: CDR1 LNHDA, CDR2 SQIVND (reference sequence). The CDR3 is CASSIDQGVRTGELFF. The DNA of the CDR3 is TGTGCCAGTAGTATCGACCAGGGGGTAAGGACCGGGGAGCTGTTTTTT.

V and J are TRBV10-3 and TRBJ2-1; 7 nucleotides line up with TRBD1. CDR3 length: 16 amino acids. Germline values: CDR1 ENHRY, CDR2 SYGVKD. Unmatched junction bases numbered 6, after V lost 4 bases and J lost 0 bases. The CDR3 reads CAISVRDSSSYNEQFF. Written as DNA, the CDR3 is TGTGCCATCAGTGTACGGGACAGTTCCTCCTACAATGAGCAGTTCTTC.

The chain links TRBV2 to TRBJ1-2; D may be TRBD1 (6 bases). The CDR3 has 15 amino acids. Germline V gives CDR1 SNHLY, CDR2 FYNNEI. V lost 6 bases and J 4 bases, leaving 18 bases between the germline ends. This CDR3 is CASRVEGGKGYGYTF. The DNA of the CDR3 is TGTGCCAGCAGGGTCGAGGGGGGAAAGGGCTATGGCTACACCTTC.

CDR3 nucleotide sequence: TGTGCCAGCAGCTTAGATCGGGGACTTAACTACGAGCAGTACTTC. Encoded protein: CASSLDRGLNYEQYF. V is TRBV11-2 and J is TRBJ2-7, with D possibly TRBD2 on 6 matching bases. The CDR3 is 15 residues long. The germline V and J ends were trimmed by 0 bases and 3 bases, with 12 bases remaining between them. Germline V lookup: CDR1 SGHAT, CDR2 FQNNGV.

A single count supports this clone. The chain carries TRBV14 and TRBJ2-1, with D unclear. The V and J ends lost 0 bases and 6 bases respectively, with 6 bases between them. CDR1 is SGHDN, CDR2 FVKESK, per germline. This CDR3 has 13 residues. Written as DNA, the CDR3 is TGTGCCAGCAGCCAAGATAGGTCCAATGAGCAGTTCTTC. As protein: CASSQDRSNEQFF.

This chain joins TRBV4-3 and TRBJ2-3; D assignment may be TRBD1 or TRBD2 (5 bases each). The CDR3 totals 15 residues. CDR1 and CDR2 (germline): LGHNA, YSLEER. V was shortened by 0 bases and J by 4 bases, with 11 bases between the two germline ends. The CDR3 sequence: CASSQEGRSSDTQYF. DNA of the CDR3: TGCGCCAGCAGCCAAGAGGGACGGAGTTCAGATACGCAGTATTTT.

To note about this clone: The same CDR3 can be traced to other DNA sequences in this sample. This sequence joins TRBV7-2 and TRBJ1-2, with D unresolved. Germline V gene data show CDR1 as SGHTA and CDR2 as FQGNSA. The CDR3 sequence is 11 residues long. Between the trimmed V and J ends, which lost 3 bases and 4 bases, there was a span of 3 bases. The CDR3 here is CASSLSYGYTF. CDR3 bases: TGTGCCAGCAGCTTGAGCTATGGCTACACCTTC.

This chain links TRBV5-1 with TRBJ2-2; D is undetermined. The V gene's germline CDR1 is SGHRS and CDR2 YFSETQ. The CDR3 has 15 residues. V gave up 0 bases and J gave up 6 bases, with 12 bases separating them. The CDR3 nucleotides are TGCGCCAGCAGCTTGGCTGCTGGATCGCCCGGGGAGCTGTTTTTT. Amino acids: CASSLAAGSPGELFF.

The chain joins TRBV30 to TRBJ1-4, with D unresolved. The germline CDR1 and CDR2 sequences are GTSNPN and SVGIG (reference sequence). CDR3 length: 12 amino acids. V lost 3 bases, J lost 1 base, and 3 bases lay in between. The CDR3 here is CAWRETNEKLFF. The CDR3 nucleotides are TGTGCCTGGAGGGAAACTAATGAAAAACTGTTTTTT.

The gene calls are TRBV11-3 and TRBJ2-7; weak D call: TRBD2 (6 bases). The CDR3 is made up of 14 amino acids. V lost 6 bases to trimming and J lost 3 bases, with 15 bases between them. Germline lookup yields CDR1 SGHNT and CDR2 YENEEA. The CDR3 sequence: CASSWDSGDYEQYF. The CDR3, as DNA: TGTGCCAGCAGTTGGGACTCGGGGGACTACGAGCAGTACTTC. Based on the CDR3 plus reference TRBV11-3 and TRBJ2-7, the full variable domain is EAGVVQSPRYKIIEKKQPVAFWCNPISGHNTLYWYLQNLGQGPELLIRYENEEAVDDSQLPKDRFSAERLKGVDSTLKIQPAELGDSAVYLCASSWDSGDYEQYFGPGTRLTVT.

This clone showed up just a few times. Other nucleotide sequences in the sample specify the same CDR3. The chain combines TRBV7-2 with TRBJ1-1; D gene unclear. CDR1 SGHTA and CDR2 FQGNSA come from the germline V gene. This CDR3 contains 13 residues. V lost 3 bases to trimming and J lost 2 bases, with 7 bases between them. The DNA of the CDR3 is TGTGCCAGCAGCTTTTCCCCAAACACTGAAGCTTTCTTT. Protein: CASSFSPNTEAFF.

V and J are TRBV30 and TRBJ1-5, with TRBD1 identical over 9 bases. Unmatched junction bases numbered 17, after V lost 1 base and J lost 1 base. The CDR3 covers 20 residues. Germline lookup yields CDR1 GTSNPN and CDR2 SVGIG (reference sequence). The CDR3 protein is CAWSAPGQGFLRESNQPQHF. DNA for the CDR3: TGTGCCTGGAGTGCCCCCGGACAGGGGTTTCTCCGGGAGAGCAATCAGCCCCAGCATTTT. Looking up the rest from reference TRBV30 and TRBJ1-5 gives the full variable domain: SQTIHQWPATLVQPVGSPLSLECTVEGTSNPNLYWYRQAAGRGLQLLFYSVGIGQISSEVPQNLSASRPQDRQFILSSKKLLLSDSGFYLCAWSAPGQGFLRESNQPQHFGDGTRLSIL.

The V call is TRBV4-3, the J call TRBJ1-5, with D possibly TRBD1 on 6 matching bases. This CDR3 is 15 amino acids long. Trimming stripped 0 bases from V and 5 bases from J, with 11 bases between. Germline CDR1 reads LGHNA; CDR2 reads YSLEER. This CDR3 is CASSQDRAGDQPQHF. The CDR3 nucleotides read TGCGCCAGCAGCCAAGACAGGGCAGGGGATCAGCCCCAGCATTTT.

The CDR3 nucleotides are TGTGCCACCGGGGCTACCGGTTACGAGCAGTACTTC. This gives the protein CATGATGYEQYF. The rearrangement uses TRBV15 and TRBJ2-7; the D gene is possibly TRBD1 (5 bases). Trimming pared 8 bases from V and 4 bases from J, leaving 12 bases between. Per the germline V gene, CDR1 is LNHNV and CDR2 is YYDKDF (reference sequence). CDR3 length: 12 residues.

The chain has TRBV5-1 and TRBJ2-5; D gene unclear. Trimming stripped 3 bases from V and 1 base from J, with 16 bases between. CDR1 and CDR2 (germline): SGHRS, YFSETQ. The CDR3 covers 16 residues. The CDR3 DNA reads TGCGCCAGCAGCTCACCGGAGAAGGGATCCCAAGAGACCCAGTACTTC. Residues: CASSSPEKGSQETQYF.

A few counts support this clone. The rearrangement joins TRBV10-1 to TRBJ1-2; no reliable D call. Germline values: CDR1 WNHNN, CDR2 SYGVQD (reference sequence). This CDR3 has 11 residues. V was clipped by 6 bases and J by 5 bases, with 7 bases between them. The CDR3 here is CASRGRYGYTF. The CDR3 DNA is TGCGCCAGCAGAGGACGGTATGGCTACACCTTC.

The J gene is TRBJ2-7, the V gene TRBV7-8, with D possibly TRBD1 on 6 matching bases. The germline CDR1 and CDR2 sequences are SGHVS and FQNEAQ. The V and J ends lost 4 bases and 12 bases respectively, with 13 bases between them. The CDR3 is 11 residues long. CDR3 coding DNA: TGTGCCAGCAGCTCCAAGGGGGAACCGTACTTC. It translates to CASSSKGEPYF. Full variable domain (missing parts from reference TRBV7-8 and TRBJ2-7): GAGVSQSPRYKVAKRGQDVALRCDPISGHVSLFWYQQALGQGPEFLTYFQNEAQLDKSGLPSDRFFAERPEGSVSTLKIQRTQQEDSAVYLCASSSKGEPYFGPGTRLTVT.

The chain uses TRBV2 and TRBJ1-1, with D hard to call. This CDR3 has 13 amino acids. In germline, CDR1 is SNHLY, CDR2 FYNNEI. Trimming removed 4 bases at V and 2 bases at J, with 8 bases between. The CDR3 sequence: CASSAHGNTEAFF. CDR3 nucleotide sequence: TGTGCCAGCAGTGCCCACGGAAACACTGAAGCTTTCTTT. The whole variable domain, filled in from reference TRBV2 and TRBJ1-1, reads EPEVTQTPSHQVTQMGQEVILRCVPISNHLYFYWYRQILGQKVEFLVSFYNNEISEKSEIFDDQFSVERPDGSNFTLKIRSTKLEDSAMYFCASSAHGNTEAFFGQGTRLTVV.

The chain employs TRBV19 and TRBJ2-1, with 10 bases matching TRBD1. CDR1 and CDR2 (germline): LNHDA, SQIVND (reference sequence). The length of the CDR3 is 14 residues. The V gene end was trimmed by 3 bases and the J gene end by 7 bases; junction bases not matched to a gene: 3. The CDR3 DNA is TGTGCCAGTAGTATTTCGGGACAGGGGAATGAGCAGTTCTTC. Its protein is CASSISGQGNEQFF.

This sequence joins TRBV7-9 and TRBJ1-3, with TRBD1 as a possible D gene (5 bases). The CDR3 contains 17 residues. Germline CDR1 reads SEHNR; CDR2 reads FQNEAQ (reference sequence). V lost 4 bases to trimming and J lost 0 bases, with 16 bases between them. The CDR3 region has the DNA TGTGCCAGCAGCTCACCCAAGGCAGGGAGCTCTGGAAACACCATATATTTT. Encoded protein: CASSSPKAGSSGNTIYF. Together with reference TRBV7-9 and TRBJ1-3, the CDR3 gives the full variable domain: DTGVSQNPRHKITKRGQNVTFRCDPISEHNRLYWYRQTLGQGPEFLTYFQNEAQLEKSRLLSDRFSAERPKGSFSTLEIQRTEQGDSAMYLCASSSPKAGSSGNTIYFGEGSWLTVV.

In its sample, this clone was seen once. The J gene is TRBJ2-2, the V gene TRBV5-1; D is perhaps TRBD2 (5 bases). The CDR3 runs 13 residues. Germline V CDR1 and CDR2: SGHRS, YFSETQ. V dropped 0 bases and J dropped 7 bases, with 7 bases sitting between them. The CDR3 DNA is TGCGCCAGCAGCTTGGGTCGGGACGGGGAGCTGTTTTTT. This sequence encodes CASSLGRDGELFF. The full variable domain, its missing parts supplied by reference TRBV5-1 and TRBJ2-2, is KAGVTQTPRYLIKTRGQQVTLSCSPISGHRSVSWYQQTPGQGLQFLFEYFSETQRNKGNFPGRFSGRQFSNSRSEMNVSTLELGDSALYLCASSLGRDGELFFGEGSRLTVL.

This clone showed up just once. The chain couples TRBV29-1 to TRBJ1-2; TRBD1 might be the D (5 bases). Germline loops: CDR1 SQVTM, CDR2 ANQGSEA. V was clipped by 8 bases and J by 6 bases, with 13 bases between them. The CDR3 is 11 residues long. The CDR3 region has the DNA TGCAGCTCCCCAGGGCCCGATGGCTACACCTTC. The encoded protein is CSSPGPDGYTF.

V usage is TRBV6-6 and J usage is TRBJ2-2; D unclear. V was shortened by 8 bases and J by 11 bases, with 21 bases between the two germline ends. CDR1 is MNHNY and CDR2 is SVGAGI in the germline V gene (reference sequence). The CDR3 contains 14 residues. CDR3 loop: CASGATSVAQELFF. The CDR3 nucleotides read TGTGCCAGCGGCGCGACCTCAGTGGCCCAAGAGCTGTTTTTT.

The chain carries TRBV6-1 and TRBJ2-5, with 7 bases fitting TRBD1. Germline loops: CDR1 MNHNS, CDR2 SASEGT. J gave up 4 bases and V 3 bases, and 8 bases lay outside the gene matches. The length of the CDR3 is 15 residues. CDR3 region: CASSEDVGQLETQYF. The CDR3 DNA follows: TGTGCCAGCAGTGAGGATGTGGGACAGCTAGAGACCCAGTACTTC.

The rearrangement uses TRBV6-6 and TRBJ1-1; D possibly corresponds to TRBD1 (5 bases). This CDR3 contains 14 residues. CDR1 is MNHNY, CDR2 SVGAGI, per germline (reference sequence). Trimming took 8 bases from V and 1 from J, leaving 14 bases between them. The CDR3 DNA sequence: TGTGCCAGCTGGGGACTGCAGGGGAACACTGAAGCTTTCTTT. This sequence encodes CASWGLQGNTEAFF.

This sequence joins TRBV5-1 and TRBJ2-5; D may be TRBD1 or TRBD2 (7 bases each). V was trimmed by 3 bases and J by 0 bases, leaving 21 bases between them. Germline V gene sequence: CDR1 SGHRS, CDR2 YFSETQ. CDR3 length: 18 amino acids. For the CDR3, the DNA is TGCGCCAGCAGCTCAACCTCAGGGGGGGCAAGGTACCAAGAGACCCAGTACTTC. Protein product: CASSSTSGGARYQETQYF.

As DNA, the CDR3 is TGTGCCAGCAGCTTGCAGGGATTACTGGAGACCCAGTACTTC. It is translated as CASSLQGLLETQYF. This sequence joins TRBV11-2 and TRBJ2-5, with TRBD1 as a possible D gene (5 bases). The CDR3 runs to 14 residues. The V end lost 3 bases, the J end lost 5 bases, and 13 bases lay between the germline ends. CDR1 and CDR2 (germline): SGHAT, FQNNGV.

The chain recombines TRBV5-1 with TRBJ2-7; 9 bases line up with TRBD2. The V segment lost 3 bases and the J segment 7 bases; nucleotides outside the gene matches: 11. The CDR3 contains 15 residues. CDR1 is SGHRS, CDR2 YFSETQ, per germline. As DNA, the CDR3 is TGCGCCAGCAGCTCGGGCGGCGGGAGGGCGGAAGAGCAGTACTTC. Translating gives CASSSGGGRAEEQYF.

The rearrangement uses TRBV6-1 and TRBJ2-2, with 7 bases matching TRBD1. In germline, CDR1 is MNHNS, CDR2 SASEGT. The CDR3 loop spans 14 amino acids. V shed 4 bases and J 5 bases; nucleotides not matched to a gene: 4. CDR3 nucleotide sequence: TGTGCCAGCAGTGGGACAGGCGGAACCGGGGAGCTGTTTTTT. The encoded protein is CASSGTGGTGELFF.

This rearrangement joins TRBV14 to TRBJ2-1; D tentatively fits TRBD1 or TRBD2 (6 bases each). The CDR3 covers 12 residues. V lost 5 bases, J lost 7 bases, and 9 bases lay in between. The germline V gene encodes CDR1 SGHDN and CDR2 FVKESK. The chain's CDR3 is CASSLGGNEQFF. CDR3 bases: TGTGCCAGCAGCTTAGGGGGGAATGAGCAGTTCTTC.